In this sample, the clone carrying this TCR beta chain turned up a few times. Its target is not known. J was trimmed by 6 bases and V by 5 bases; bases with no gene match: 11. This CDR3 comprises 15 residues. Germline lookup yields CDR1 SGHTA and CDR2 FQGNSA. TCRdb keeps only in-frame clones here, not all; method: immunoSEQ multiplex PCR. Among about 140,000 clones, 88% were seen once, and the ten largest hold 2.5% to 3.5%. The sample comes from a study of T cell responses to AZD1222 COVID-19 vaccine. Study-wide results and limits: Compared with day 0, the breadth and depth of the Spike-specific TCR repertoire rose significantly after two doses of AZD1222. Donors skewed white British and female; clonal diversity was possibly underestimated.

The sequence came from an adult who received the AZD1222 COVID-19 vaccine. The specimen comprised peripheral blood, sampled 28 days after the second AZD1222 dose. This chain connects TRBV7-2 to TRBJ1-2; 8 nucleotides line up with TRBD1. Here the CDR3 DNA reads TGTGCCAGCAGCCAAGACCCGGGACAGGAGCATGGCTACACCTTC. Its translation is CASSQDPGQEHGYTF.